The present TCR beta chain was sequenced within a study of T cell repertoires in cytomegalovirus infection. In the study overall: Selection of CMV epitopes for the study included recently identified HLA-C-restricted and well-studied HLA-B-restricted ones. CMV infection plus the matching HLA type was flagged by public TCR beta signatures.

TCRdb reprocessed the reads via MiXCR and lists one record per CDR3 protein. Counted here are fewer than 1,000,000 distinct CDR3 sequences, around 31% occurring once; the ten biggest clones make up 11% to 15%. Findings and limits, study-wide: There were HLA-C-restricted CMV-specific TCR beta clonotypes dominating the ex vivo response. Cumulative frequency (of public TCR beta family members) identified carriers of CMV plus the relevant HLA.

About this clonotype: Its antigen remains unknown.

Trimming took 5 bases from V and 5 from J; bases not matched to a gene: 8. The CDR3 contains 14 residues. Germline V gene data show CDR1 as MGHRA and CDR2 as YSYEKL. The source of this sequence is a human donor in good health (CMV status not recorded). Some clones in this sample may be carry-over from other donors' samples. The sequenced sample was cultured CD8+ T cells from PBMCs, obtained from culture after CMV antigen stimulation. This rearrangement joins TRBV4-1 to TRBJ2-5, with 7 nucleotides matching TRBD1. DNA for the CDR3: TGCGCCAGCAGCTTGGCAGGGGGATTCGAGACCCAGTACTTC. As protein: CASSLAGGFETQYF.